A single TCR beta chain is shown here with its context. The antigen is undetermined. The data derive from a study of cytotoxic CD8 clonotypes in ibrutinib-treated CLL. Turning to the study itself: Mean values per sample were a few hundred thousand productive templates and 98,000 or so productive rearrangements.

Assay: immunoSEQ multiplex PCR; the TCRdb copy retains only in-frame clones and omits some. The table records hundreds of thousands of clones, 70% to 75% of them present only once. The CDR3 is 14 amino acids. V shed 5 bases and J 2 bases; nucleotides not matched to a gene: 5. Germline CDR1 PRHDT, CDR2 FYEKMQ (reference sequence). Points from the study as a whole: Sustained-remission and progressing patients had unequal sampling times.

Cryopreserved PBMCs yielded approximately 2.2 micrograms of genomic DNA for TCR beta libraries. This chain uses TRBV13 with TRBJ2-5, with 7 bases matching TRBD1. The TCR was taken from a human donor with chronic lymphocytic leukemia. The starting material was PBMCs, obtained after 12 months of ibrutinib treatment. CDR3 loop: CASSDRDRQETQYF. CDR3 bases: TGTGCCAGCAGCGATCGGGACAGACAAGAGACCCAGTACTTC.